This entry concerns a single T cell receptor beta chain. Its target is unknown. The CDR3 end shows no conserved phenylalanine or tryptophan, and so a read error is likely. The DNA is omitted, as the CDR3 cannot be located on it reliably, and the CDR3 follows TCRdb's listing. The data derive from a study of breast tumors, draining lymph nodes, adjacent tissues. Study-wide results and caveats: Luminal-like breast cancer showed significantly higher tumor–nontumor repertoire similarity than basal-like. Tumor T cell lymph node origin was a supported hypothesis, not proven. Compared with lymph nodes, tumors were less diverse; compared with nontumor tissue, more. The data were judged consistent with most tumor T cells coming from lymph node and expanding in tumor.

TCRdb reanalysed the multiplex PCR reads using MiXCR and keeps one entry per CDR3 protein. The sample gives some 47,000 distinct CDR3 sequences, roughly 41% of which show up once; 10% is in the top ten. The sample consisted of breast tumor tissue. The sequence was collected from a female donor with breast cancer. Some clones in this sample may be carry-over from other donors' samples.

The chain's CDR3 is CASSFGGVNSYNEQSL. The chain links TRBV7-3 to TRBJ2-1; the table names TRBD1, a call not compared with the DNA. The CDR3 spans 16 residues, counting both ends. CDR1 SGHTA and CDR2 FQGTGA come from the germline V gene.